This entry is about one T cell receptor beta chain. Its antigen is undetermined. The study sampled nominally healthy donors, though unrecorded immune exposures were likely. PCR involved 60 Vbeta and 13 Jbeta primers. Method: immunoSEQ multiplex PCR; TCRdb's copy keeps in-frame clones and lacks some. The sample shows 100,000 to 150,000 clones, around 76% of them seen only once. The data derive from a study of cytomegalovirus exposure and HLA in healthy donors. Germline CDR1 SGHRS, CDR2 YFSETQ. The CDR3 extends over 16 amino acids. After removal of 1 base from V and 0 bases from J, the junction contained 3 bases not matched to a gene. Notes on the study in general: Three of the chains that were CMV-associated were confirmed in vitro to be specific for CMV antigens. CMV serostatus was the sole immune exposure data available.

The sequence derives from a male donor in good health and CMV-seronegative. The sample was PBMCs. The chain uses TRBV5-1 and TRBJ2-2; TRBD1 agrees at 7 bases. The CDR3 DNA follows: TGCGCCAGCAGCTTGTGGGGACAGACGAACACCGGGGAGCTGTTTTTT. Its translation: CASSLWGQTNTGELFF.